Sequencing of this TCR beta chain was carried out in a study of identical twins. Template switching (which added a universal primer site) was used, and cDNA carried unique molecular identifiers. TCRdb itself ran the 5' RACE reads through MiXCR, one entry per CDR3 protein. This table has some 760,000 distinct CDR3 sequences, around a sixth appearing once. Points from the study as a whole: There is a chance that invariant MAIT and iNKT cells partially muddied zero-insertion analyses.

Concerning this clonotype: Its antigen is currently unknown.

The data were also submitted as part of a second study, on T cells expressing NK-cell markers. Per that paper: Most of the eight sequenced donors tested HCMV-seropositive; one tested seronegative. Restriction of sorting to alpha-beta TCR T cells was accomplished in several experiments using an anti-gamma-delta TCR antibody.

Sequencing input: PBMCs. The sequence was obtained from a woman aged 18-29 years in good health.

CDR3 loop: CASTRLAGDVGELFF. CDR3 in DNA: TGTGCCAGCACGCGACTAGCGGGAGATGTCGGGGAGCTGTTTTTT. V gene TRBV5-6 combines with J gene TRBJ2-2; 12 positions match TRBD2. Germline V gene lookup returns CDR1 SGHDT and CDR2 YYEEEE. Trimming cost V 6 bases and J 7 bases; bases outside gene matches: 7. CDR3 length: 15 residues.